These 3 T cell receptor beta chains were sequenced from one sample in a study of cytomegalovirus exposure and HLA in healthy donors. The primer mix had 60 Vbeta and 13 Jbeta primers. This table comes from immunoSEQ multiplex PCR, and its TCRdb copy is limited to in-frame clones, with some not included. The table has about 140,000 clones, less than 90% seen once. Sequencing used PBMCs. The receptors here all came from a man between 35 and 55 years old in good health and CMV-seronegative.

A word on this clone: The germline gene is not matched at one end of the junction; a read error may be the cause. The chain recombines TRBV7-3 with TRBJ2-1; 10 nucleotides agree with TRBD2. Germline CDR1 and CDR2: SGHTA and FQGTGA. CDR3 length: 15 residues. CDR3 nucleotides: TGTTCCAGCAGCCATAGGACTAGCGGTAGGAATGAGCAGTTCTTC. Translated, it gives CSSSHRTSGRNEQFF.

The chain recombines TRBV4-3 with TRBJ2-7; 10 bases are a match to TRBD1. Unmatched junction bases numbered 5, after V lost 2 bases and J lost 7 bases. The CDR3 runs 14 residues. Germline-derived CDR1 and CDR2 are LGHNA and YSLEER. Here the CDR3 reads CASSQRQGAKEQYF. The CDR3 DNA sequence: TGCGCCAGCAGCCAACGACAGGGGGCGAAAGAGCAGTACTTC.

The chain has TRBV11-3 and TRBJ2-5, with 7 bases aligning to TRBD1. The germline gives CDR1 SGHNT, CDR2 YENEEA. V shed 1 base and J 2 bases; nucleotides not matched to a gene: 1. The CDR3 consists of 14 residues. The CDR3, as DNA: TGTGCCAGCAGCTTAGGGGGACAGCAAGAGACCCAGTACTTC. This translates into CASSLGGQQETQYF.